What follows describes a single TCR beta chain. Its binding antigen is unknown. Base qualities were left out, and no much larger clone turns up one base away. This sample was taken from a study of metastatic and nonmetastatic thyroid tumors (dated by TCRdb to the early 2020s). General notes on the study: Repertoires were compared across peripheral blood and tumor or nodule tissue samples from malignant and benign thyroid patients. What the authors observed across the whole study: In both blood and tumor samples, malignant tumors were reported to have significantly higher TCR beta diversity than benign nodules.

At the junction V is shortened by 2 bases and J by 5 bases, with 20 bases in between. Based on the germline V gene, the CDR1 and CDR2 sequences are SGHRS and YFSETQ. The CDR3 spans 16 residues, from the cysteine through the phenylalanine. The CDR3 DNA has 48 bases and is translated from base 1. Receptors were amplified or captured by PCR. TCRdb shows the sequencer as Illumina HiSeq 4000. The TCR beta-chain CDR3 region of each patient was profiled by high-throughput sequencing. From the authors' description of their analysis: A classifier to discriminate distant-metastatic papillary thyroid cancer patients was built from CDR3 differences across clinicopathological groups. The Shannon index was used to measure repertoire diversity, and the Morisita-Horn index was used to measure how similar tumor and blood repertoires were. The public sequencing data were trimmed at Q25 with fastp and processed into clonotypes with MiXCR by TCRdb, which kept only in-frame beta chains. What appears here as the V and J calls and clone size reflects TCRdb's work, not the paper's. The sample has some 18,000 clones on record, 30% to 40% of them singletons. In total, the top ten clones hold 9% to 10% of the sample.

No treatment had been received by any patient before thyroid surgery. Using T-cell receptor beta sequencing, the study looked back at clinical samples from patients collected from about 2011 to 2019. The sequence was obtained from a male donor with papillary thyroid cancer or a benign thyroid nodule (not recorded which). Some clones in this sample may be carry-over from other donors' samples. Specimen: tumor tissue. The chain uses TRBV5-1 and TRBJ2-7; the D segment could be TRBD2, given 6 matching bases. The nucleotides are TGCGCCAGCAGCTTCCCGGTCGGGAGAAGCTCGCACGAGCAGTACTTC. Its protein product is CASSFPVGRSSHEQYF.